A selection of T cell receptor beta chains follows, all from one sample in a study of blood T cell repertoires in COVID-19. The protocol was immunoSEQ multiplex PCR, while the TCRdb copy is restricted to in-frame clones and leaves out a portion. The data hold around 70,000 clones, with approximately 81% observed a single time. Sequenced sample: peripheral blood. The receptors come from an elderly woman with active or convalescent COVID-19. CDR3s include the opening cysteine and the closing phenylalanine or tryptophan. D genes are given only for firm matches. Part of the rows lack a size; the others show once, few, many or a class for expanded clones.

j_gene: TRBJ1-4; abundance: few; len: 13; d_gene: .; v_gene: TRBV12-3/TRBV12-4; CDR3nt: TGTGCCAGCAGCTCGGACAGCTATGAAAAACTGTTTTTT; CDR3aa: CASSSDSYEKLFF
j_gene: TRBJ2-7; abundance: .; len: 12; d_gene: TRBD1; v_gene: TRBV5-1; CDR3nt: TGCGCCAGCAGCTGGGACAGGGCCGAGCAGTACTTC; CDR3aa: CASSWDRAEQYF
j_gene: TRBJ2-3; abundance: .; len: 14; d_gene: .; v_gene: TRBV6-5; CDR3nt: TGTGCCAGCAGTCGGGACTCGGCCAGGGATACGCAGTATTTT; CDR3aa: CASSRDSARDTQYF
j_gene: TRBJ2-7; abundance: .; len: 14; d_gene: .; v_gene: TRBV10-2; CDR3nt: TGCGCCAGCAGTGAGTCGTTATGGCTTTACGAGCAGTACTTC; CDR3aa: CASSESLWLYEQYF
j_gene: TRBJ2-5; abundance: .; len: 19; d_gene: TRBD2; v_gene: TRBV7-2; CDR3nt: TGTGCCAGCAGCTTAGGGAGACTAGCGGGAGGACTCAATCAAGAGACCCAGTACTTC; CDR3aa: CASSLGRLAGGLNQETQYF
j_gene: TRBJ1-1; abundance: .; len: 14; d_gene: TRBD1; v_gene: TRBV18; CDR3nt: TGTGCCAGCTCACCAACGACAGGGGACACTGAAGCTTTCTTT; CDR3aa: CASSPTTGDTEAFF
j_gene: TRBJ1-1; abundance: .; len: 14; d_gene: TRBD1; v_gene: TRBV18; CDR3nt: TGTGCCAGCAAATCCCGGGACAGAAACACTGAAGCTTTCTTT; CDR3aa: CASKSRDRNTEAFF
j_gene: TRBJ2-6; abundance: .; len: 14; d_gene: .; v_gene: TRBV4-2; CDR3nt: TGTGCCAGCAAGGGGGGGCCTGGGGCCAACGTCCTGACTTTC; CDR3aa: CASKGGPGANVLTF
j_gene: TRBJ1-1; abundance: .; len: 15; d_gene: .; v_gene: TRBV7-2; CDR3nt: TGTGCCAGCAGACCGGCGTCTGGGCAGAACACTGAAGCTTTCTTT; CDR3aa: CASRPASGQNTEAFF
j_gene: TRBJ2-5; abundance: once; len: 15; d_gene: TRBD2; v_gene: TRBV9; CDR3nt: TGTGCCAGCAGCCCCTGGTTGGGACTAGAAGAGACCCAGTACTTC; CDR3aa: CASSPWLGLEETQYF
j_gene: TRBJ2-7; abundance: .; len: 12; d_gene: .; v_gene: TRBV10-3; CDR3nt: TGTGCCATCAGTGAGTCTAGTTACGAGCAGTACTTC; CDR3aa: CAISESSYEQYF
j_gene: TRBJ1-1; abundance: .; len: 16; d_gene: .; v_gene: TRBV5-5; CDR3nt: TGTGCCAGCAGACACGAAACAGGGCTCAGGAACACTGAAGCTTTCTTT; CDR3aa: CASRHETGLRNTEAFF
j_gene: TRBJ2-7; abundance: .; len: 15; d_gene: TRBD1; v_gene: TRBV19; CDR3nt: TGTGCCAGTAGGCCCGGGACAGGGGGGACCTACGAGCAGTACTTC; CDR3aa: CASRPGTGGTYEQYF
j_gene: TRBJ2-1; abundance: .; len: 11; d_gene: .; v_gene: TRBV7-2; CDR3nt: TGTGCCAGCAGCTTGGCCAATGAGCAGTTCTTC; CDR3aa: CASSLANEQFF
j_gene: TRBJ2-3; abundance: .; len: 15; d_gene: .; v_gene: TRBV19; CDR3nt: TGTGCCAGTAGCCGGCCAGGGCTTAGCACAGATACGCAGTATTTT; CDR3aa: CASSRPGLSTDTQYF
j_gene: TRBJ1-5; abundance: .; len: 18; d_gene: .; v_gene: TRBV25-1; CDR3nt: TGTGCCAGCAGTGGTAAACTCCGGACGGGAGAAACGAGTCAGCCCCAGCATTTT; CDR3aa: CASSGKLRTGETSQPQHF
j_gene: TRBJ2-1; abundance: .; len: 13; d_gene: TRBD2; v_gene: TRBV19; CDR3nt: TGTGCCAGTAGGAGCGGGAGGGGGAATGAGCAGTTCTTC; CDR3aa: CASRSGRGNEQFF
j_gene: TRBJ1-2; abundance: .; len: 14; d_gene: TRBD1; v_gene: TRBV4-3; CDR3nt: TGCGCCAGCAGCCAGGAGACAGGGGGCTGGGGCTACACCTTC; CDR3aa: CASSQETGGWGYTF
j_gene: TRBJ1-5; abundance: .; len: 16; d_gene: TRBD1; v_gene: TRBV19; CDR3nt: TGTGCCAGTAGTCCCTCGGACAGGGACGGCAATCAGCCCCAGCATTTT; CDR3aa: CASSPSDRDGNQPQHF
j_gene: TRBJ2-6; abundance: once; len: 16; d_gene: .; v_gene: TRBV7-9; CDR3nt: TGTGCCAGCAGCCGGGAAAGCGCCTCTGGGGCCAACGTCCTGACTTTC; CDR3aa: CASSRESASGANVLTF
j_gene: TRBJ2-1; abundance: .; len: 16; d_gene: TRBD1; v_gene: TRBV6-2/TRBV6-3; CDR3nt: TGTGCCAGCAGTTACCTAGACAGGGGGTATTTGAAAGAGCAGTTCTTC; CDR3aa: CASSYLDRGYLKEQFF
j_gene: TRBJ2-7; abundance: .; len: 15; d_gene: TRBD1; v_gene: TRBV13; CDR3nt: TGTGCCAGCAGCTTAGTTGGGACAGGACCCTACGAGCAGTACTTC; CDR3aa: CASSLVGTGPYEQYF
j_gene: TRBJ2-7; abundance: few; len: 15; d_gene: .; v_gene: TRBV4-2; CDR3nt: TGTGCCAGCAGGTATGGCCTAGCCGGGGATTACGAGCAGTACTTC; CDR3aa: CASRYGLAGDYEQYF
j_gene: TRBJ2-6; abundance: .; len: 19; d_gene: TRBD2; v_gene: TRBV4-2; CDR3nt: TGTGCCAGCAGCCAAGCAGCCACCGCGGGGGGATCTGGGGCCAACGTCCTGACTTTC; CDR3aa: CASSQAATAGGSGANVLTF
j_gene: TRBJ1-1; abundance: .; len: 13; d_gene: .; v_gene: TRBV29-1; CDR3nt: TGCAGCGTTGAAGGTCAGATGAACACTGAAGCTTTCTTT; CDR3aa: CSVEGQMNTEAFF
j_gene: TRBJ1-1; abundance: .; len: 18; d_gene: TRBD1; v_gene: TRBV6-2/TRBV6-3; CDR3nt: TGTGCCAGCAGTTCATCCTACGGCGACAGGGGGCTGAACACTGAAGCTTTCTTT; CDR3aa: CASSSSYGDRGLNTEAFF
j_gene: TRBJ2-2; abundance: .; len: 14; d_gene: TRBD1; v_gene: TRBV24-1; CDR3nt: TGTGCCACCAGGGGACAGGGGGCGAGCGGGGAGCTGTTTTTT; CDR3aa: CATRGQGASGELFF
j_gene: TRBJ2-6; abundance: .; len: 17; d_gene: TRBD2; v_gene: TRBV6-1; CDR3nt: TGTGCCAGCAGTGAAGTTCGCGGGGGCTCTGGGGCCAACGTCCTGACTTTC; CDR3aa: CASSEVRGGSGANVLTF
j_gene: TRBJ2-5; abundance: .; len: 17; d_gene: TRBD2; v_gene: TRBV7-2; CDR3nt: TGTGCCAGCAACCCCTCTTGGTTAGCGGGAGTAGGAGAGACCCAGTACTTC; CDR3aa: CASNPSWLAGVGETQYF
j_gene: TRBJ1-1; abundance: few; len: 15; d_gene: .; v_gene: TRBV19; CDR3nt: TGTGCCAGTAGTATTAGAGCAGGGACTTGGGCTGAAGCTTTCTTT; CDR3aa: CASSIRAGTWAEAFF
j_gene: TRBJ2-7; abundance: .; len: 12; d_gene: .; v_gene: TRBV29-1; CDR3nt: TGCAGCGTTGACACGGGGTTGGGGGAGCAGTACTTC; CDR3aa: CSVDTGLGEQYF
j_gene: TRBJ1-5; abundance: .; len: 14; d_gene: .; v_gene: TRBV5-5; CDR3nt: TGTGCCAGCAGCTTTCTGGCAGGCAGTCAGCCCCAGCATTTT; CDR3aa: CASSFLAGSQPQHF